This T cell receptor beta chain appears in the sequencing data of a study of cytomegalovirus exposure and HLA in healthy donors. Study-wide results and caveats: In a later analysis, the majority of CMV-associated beta chains seemingly showed HLA restriction.

CDR1 is SGHRS, CDR2 YFSETQ, per germline. Trimming shortened V by 0 bases and J by 1 base, and 8 bases separated the two germline ends. The CDR3 totals 15 residues. Unrecorded immune exposure was likely among donors, who were nominally healthy when sampled. With 60 Vbeta and 13 Jbeta primers, the PCR was carried out. Profiled with immunoSEQ multiplex PCR; TCRdb holds only in-frame clones, not every one. Found here are 170,000 or so clones, more than 60% of them singletons; the top ten hold over 3%. A note on this clone: Antigen specificity is unknown. The sample holds other DNA sequences that translate to the same CDR3.

The source is a woman aged 50 to 60 in good health and CMV-seropositive. Specimen: PBMCs. This chain joins TRBV5-1 and TRBJ1-3, with D possibly TRBD1 on 6 matching bases. The CDR3 reads CASSLAQGSGNTIYF. The CDR3 DNA sequence: TGCGCCAGCAGCTTGGCACAGGGTTCTGGAAACACCATATATTTT.